These 22 T cell receptor beta chains were sequenced from one sample in a study of Ad26.COV2.S vaccination and SARS-CoV-2 variants. TCRdb's table, derived via immunoSEQ multiplex PCR, lists solely in-frame clones and lacks some. The repertoire holds a few hundred thousand clones, with 75% to 95% as singletons. Regarding treatment: over 15 received Ad26.COV2.S at low or high dose, single or two shots; about 5 received placebo; per-sample allocation not given. Collection of the samples took place on day 63 after the first injection of vaccine or placebo. The starting material was peripheral blood, obtained in a trial of Ad26.COV2.S vaccine versus placebo. These receptor sequences come from a person aged 18-65 years who received the Ad26.COV2.S COVID-19 vaccine or a placebo.

This clone has a handful of counts. The chain is built from TRBV12-5 and TRBJ2-2; D gene ambiguous. CDR1 LGHNT and CDR2 FRNRAP come from the germline V gene. V was clipped by 4 bases and J by 1 base, with 7 bases between them. This CDR3 is 14 amino acids long. CDR3 nucleotides: TGTGCTAGTGGTTCTATGAAGAACACCGGGGAGCTGTTTTTT. It codes for CASGSMKNTGELFF.

V and J are TRBV27 and TRBJ1-4, with a weak D call TRBD1 (6 bases). V was trimmed by 5 bases and J by 3 bases, leaving 13 bases between them. The CDR3 contains 15 residues. Germline assignment: CDR1 MNHEY and CDR2 SMNVEV (reference sequence). Here the CDR3 reads CASSPLGQSNEKLFF. The CDR3 DNA reads as TGTGCCAGCAGTCCCCTAGGACAGTCTAATGAAAAACTGTTTTTT. Full variable domain (rest looked up from reference TRBV27 and TRBJ1-4): EAQVTQNPRYLITVTGKKLTVTCSQNMNHEYMSWYRQDPGLGLRQIYYSMNVEVTDKGDVPEGYKVSRKEKRNFPLILESPSPNQTSLYFCASSPLGQSNEKLFFGSGTQLSVL.

This clone was observed once. This rearrangement joins TRBV6-5 to TRBJ2-1; 7 bases align to TRBD2. The CDR3 has 15 residues. Germline CDR1 and CDR2: MNHEY and SVGAGI. Unmatched junction bases numbered 6, after V lost 5 bases and J lost 2 bases. CDR3 nucleotide sequence: TGTGCCAGCAGTCCTGGACTAGTGCCCTACAATGAGCAGTTCTTC. Its translation: CASSPGLVPYNEQFF.

The chain carries TRBV5-1 and TRBJ2-1, with 11 nucleotides matching TRBD1. CDR1 is SGHRS and CDR2 is YFSETQ in the germline V gene. The trim removed 4 bases at V and 6 bases at J, leaving 6 bases unmatched. CDR3 length equals 15 residues. The CDR3 loop reads CASSPVGTGGNEQFF. CDR3 nucleotides: TGCGCCAGCAGCCCTGTCGGGACAGGGGGCAATGAGCAGTTCTTC.

The V and J genes are TRBV6-5 and TRBJ1-6; D is unresolved. Germline V gene sequence: CDR1 MNHEY, CDR2 SVGAGI. The CDR3 extends over 13 amino acids. V was clipped by 8 bases and J by 10 bases, with 15 bases between them. CDR3 DNA: TGTGCCAGCTCCGAGCAGAGCCGATCACCCCTCCACTTT. This codes for CASSEQSRSPLHF.

This chain uses TRBV24-1 with TRBJ2-1; TRBD2 matches at 7 bases. Trimming removed 5 bases from V and 0 bases from J; junction bases left unmatched: 12. The CDR3 has 18 residues. Germline V lookup: CDR1 KGHDR, CDR2 SFDVKD. CDR3 protein: CATSGTSGIKSSYNEQFF. The DNA for the CDR3 is TGTGCCACCAGTGGAACCAGCGGGATTAAAAGCTCCTACAATGAGCAGTTCTTC.

This rearrangement joins TRBV28 to TRBJ2-1; tentative D call: TRBD1 (5 bases). CDR1 and CDR2 from the germline V gene are MDHEN and SYDVKM. Trimming cost V 6 bases and J 8 bases, with 14 bases left between them. This CDR3 comprises 13 residues. The CDR3 region is CASSPRVHYEQFF. For the CDR3, the DNA is TGTGCCAGCAGCCCCAGGGTCCACTATGAGCAGTTCTTC.

In its sample, this clone was seen a few times. The chain carries TRBV19 and TRBJ1-1; D gene ambiguous. Germline V gene sequence: CDR1 LNHDA, CDR2 SQIVND (reference sequence). The CDR3 has 13 residues. The V end was cut by 6 bases, the J end by 3 bases, with 11 bases between. Here the CDR3 DNA reads TGTGCCAGTAGCTGGAATTGGGACACTGAAGCTTTCTTT. Its protein is CASSWNWDTEAFF.

This clone was observed once. The chain combines TRBV30 with TRBJ2-5; D unclear. This CDR3 is 11 amino acids long. Trimming removed 4 bases at V and 1 base at J, with 4 bases between. In germline, CDR1 is GTSNPN, CDR2 SVGIG (reference sequence). This chain's CDR3 is CAWNTQETQYF. The CDR3 nucleotides read TGTGCCTGGAATACCCAAGAGACCCAGTACTTC. Complete variable domain (other parts from reference TRBV30 and TRBJ2-5): SQTIHQWPATLVQPVGSPLSLECTVEGTSNPNLYWYRQAAGRGLQLLFYSVGIGQISSEVPQNLSASRPQDRQFILSSKKLLLSDSGFYLCAWNTQETQYFGPGTRLLVL.

This clone is a singleton in its sample. This chain joins TRBV3-1 (or the pseudogene TRBV3-2) and TRBJ2-2; 12 bases are a match to TRBD1. Germline loops: CDR1 LGHDT, CDR2 YNNKEL (reference sequence). V lost 0 bases, J lost 6 bases, and 5 bases stayed unmatched. This CDR3 is built from 17 residues. CDR3 amino acids: CASSQDPGTGGSGELFF. CDR3 in DNA: TGTGCCAGCAGCCAAGATCCAGGGACAGGGGGCTCCGGGGAGCTGTTTTTT.

This chain uses TRBV28 with TRBJ1-4; D possibly corresponds to TRBD1 (6 bases). The CDR3 runs to 14 residues. V was pared by 7 bases and J by 8 bases, with 17 bases between. Germline loops: CDR1 MDHEN, CDR2 SYDVKM. The CDR3 DNA reads TGTGCCAGCATACCTACAGGGCATCGCGAAAAACTGTTTTTT. Residues: CASIPTGHREKLFF.

The J gene is TRBJ2-1, the V gene TRBV11-3, with 7 bases lining up with TRBD2. Trimming at V came to 5 bases and at J to 4 bases, leaving 5 bases not matched to a gene. Looked up from germline, CDR1 is SGHNT and CDR2 is YENEEA. CDR3 size: 14 residues. The CDR3 spells CASSRRSGYNEQFF. The CDR3 DNA reads as TGTGCCAGCAGCCGTCGTAGCGGGTACAATGAGCAGTTCTTC.

The V and J genes are TRBV4-3 and TRBJ1-2; D not resolved. Germline V CDR1 and CDR2: LGHNA, YSLEER. The CDR3 consists of 13 residues. V was shortened by 1 base and J by 2 bases, with 5 bases between the two germline ends. The CDR3 sequence: CASSQAKNYGYTF. In nucleotides, the CDR3 is TGCGCCAGCAGCCAAGCCAAGAACTATGGCTACACCTTC.

On this clone: At the DNA level, this CDR3 is encoded by other sequences in the same sample as well. J is TRBJ2-2 and V is TRBV7-3; D is undetermined. The V end was cut by 5 bases, the J end by 4 bases, with 5 bases between. The CDR3 consists of 12 residues. CDR1 and CDR2 (germline): SGHTA, FQGTGA. The CDR3: CASSTFTGELFF. The CDR3 nucleotides read TGTGCCAGCAGCACATTCACCGGGGAGCTGTTTTTT.

The rearrangement links TRBV7-2 to TRBJ2-7; no definite D call. V lost 2 bases and J lost 3, with 8 bases in between. Germline-derived CDR1 and CDR2 are SGHTA and FQGNSA. CDR3 size: 13 residues. As DNA, the CDR3 is TGTGCCAGCAGCTTAAACCCTTACTACGAGCAGTACTTC. It encodes CASSLNPYYEQYF.

The gene calls are TRBV19 and TRBJ1-1; D unresolved. The CDR3 totals 15 residues. The V end was cut by 4 bases, the J end by 5 bases, with 17 bases between. Germline assignment: CDR1 LNHDA and CDR2 SQIVND (reference sequence). CDR3 bases: TGTGCCAGTAGTACGGACGGGCCTGCCTGGACTGAAGCTTTCTTT. This encodes CASSTDGPAWTEAFF. Full variable domain (rest looked up from reference TRBV19 and TRBJ1-1): DGGITQSPKYLFRKEGQNVTLSCEQNLNHDAMYWYRQDPGQGLRLIYYSQIVNDFQKGDIAEGYSVSREKKESFPLTVTSAQKNPTAFYLCASSTDGPAWTEAFFGQGTRLTVV.

V usage is TRBV6-5 and J usage is TRBJ1-1; 10 bases line up with TRBD1. V shed 6 bases, J shed 10 bases, and the junction held 14 bases outside the gene matches. Germline CDR1 reads MNHEY; CDR2 reads SVGAGI. The length of the CDR3 is 15 residues. The CDR3 DNA follows: TGTGCCAGCAGCCCCTGGGACAGGGGAGAGGAACTAGCTTTCTTT. Translating it yields CASSPWDRGEELAFF.

This chain links TRBV6-5 with TRBJ1-2; D may be TRBD1 (5 bases). V gave up 0 bases and J gave up 4 bases, with 12 bases separating them. CDR3 length: 15 amino acids. Germline V gene sequence: CDR1 MNHEY, CDR2 SVGAGI. This CDR3 is CASSYSKSGTYGYTF. DNA of the CDR3: TGTGCCAGCAGTTACTCGAAGTCCGGGACCTATGGCTACACCTTC.

This chain uses TRBV12-5 with TRBJ2-3; TRBD2 is a possible D gene (6 bases). Germline V CDR1 and CDR2: LGHNT, FRNRAP. The CDR3 loop spans 16 amino acids. V lost 2 bases, J lost 1 base, and 13 bases lay in between. CDR3 residues: CASGLNPASGTDTQYF. CDR3 in DNA: TGTGCTAGTGGTTTGAATCCCGCTAGCGGCACAGATACGCAGTATTTT.

The rearrangement joins TRBV7-9 to TRBJ2-7; 8 positions match TRBD2. V lost 3 bases, J lost 5 bases, and 9 bases stayed unmatched. The germline V gene encodes CDR1 SEHNR and CDR2 FQNEAQ (reference sequence). CDR3 length: 15 residues. For the CDR3, the DNA is TGTGCCAGCAGCTTTTCATCGACTAGCGACGACGAGCAGTACTTC. This codes for CASSFSSTSDDEQYF. Variable domain in full (rest from reference TRBV7-9 and TRBJ2-7): DTGVSQNPRHKITKRGQNVTFRCDPISEHNRLYWYRQTLGQGPEFLTYFQNEAQLEKSRLLSDRFSAERPKGSFSTLEIQRTEQGDSAMYLCASSFSSTSDDEQYFGPGTRLTVT.

This clone was observed a single time. The chain uses TRBV11-2 and TRBJ1-1; D not resolved. Germline-derived CDR1 and CDR2 are SGHAT and FQNNGV. The CDR3 contains 13 residues. Trimming pared 7 bases from V and 5 bases from J, leaving 14 bases between. The CDR3 sequence is CASTLSGWTEAFF. The CDR3, as DNA: TGTGCCAGCACCCTGTCTGGGTGGACTGAAGCTTTCTTT.

The chain links TRBV9 to TRBJ1-6; D is undetermined. V lost 0 bases, J lost 8 bases, and 9 bases lay in between. This CDR3 region has 14 residues. Germline CDR1 SGDLS, CDR2 YYNGEE. This CDR3 is CASSVDPPDSPLHF. The CDR3 bases are TGTGCCAGCAGCGTAGACCCTCCAGATTCACCCCTCCACTTT.